Listed below are T cell receptor beta chains from one sample, sequenced in a study of identical twins. TCRdb reprocessed the 5' RACE reads via MiXCR and lists one record per CDR3 protein. The sample holds fewer than 800,000 distinct CDR3 sequences, under 8.5% seen once. These same records also appear under a second study, on yellow fever vaccine responses in identical twins.

Sequenced sample: PBMCs. These receptors were collected from a woman between 18 and 29 years old in good health. Both conserved end residues are part of each CDR3. A D gene is named only where the DNA matches it firmly. Expanded clones are given a class, and other clones once, few, many or no size at all.

TRBJ2-1	16	NA	few	TRBV29-1	CSVDSAQPSSYNEQFF	TGCAGCGTTGATTCGGCCCAACCGAGCTCCTACAATGAGCAGTTCTTC
TRBJ2-3	15	TRBD1	NA	TRBV5-1	CASSDRDRGTDTQYF	TGCGCCAGCAGCGACCGGGACAGGGGCACAGATACGCAGTATTTT
TRBJ2-2	16	TRBD1	many	TRBV5-1	CASSLGDRVNTGELFF	TGCGCCAGCAGCCTTGGGGACAGGGTAAACACCGGGGAGCTGTTTTTT
TRBJ1-5	18	TRBD1	many	TRBV5-1	CASSLVPGGTDSNQPQHF	TGCGCCAGCAGCTTGGTTCCGGGAGGGACAGATAGCAATCAGCCCCAGCATTTT
TRBJ1-1	11	NA	many	TRBV7-9	CASSFYGEAFF	TGTGCCAGCAGCTTTTACGGTGAAGCTTTCTTT
TRBJ2-7	12	NA	NA	TRBV20-1	CSATYRSYEQYF	TGCAGTGCTACCTACAGGTCCTACGAGCAGTACTTC
TRBJ2-1	16	TRBD2	NA	TRBV9	CASSVASSGPLNEQFF	TGTGCCAGCAGCGTAGCGTCTAGCGGGCCTCTCAATGAGCAGTTCTTC
TRBJ2-3	17	TRBD1	NA	TRBV27	CASRGLPTGISRDTQYF	TGTGCCAGCAGAGGGTTACCGACAGGGATATCCAGAGATACGCAGTATTTT
TRBJ1-1	16	NA	few	TRBV28	CASSFESGRQNTEAFF	TGTGCCAGCAGTTTCGAGTCTGGCAGGCAGAACACTGAAGCTTTCTTT
TRBJ2-1	15	TRBD2	many	TRBV5-1	CASSLLGLAGGLPNF	TGCGCCAGCAGCTTGTTGGGACTAGCGGGAGGACTGCCCAACTTC
TRBJ2-1	12	NA	many	TRBV24-1	CATSDLADEQFF	TGTGCCACCAGTGACCTGGCGGATGAGCAGTTCTTC
TRBJ1-1	12	TRBD1	many	TRBV11-2	CASSLAGTGQFF	TGTGCCAGCAGCTTGGCCGGGACAGGGCAGTTCTTT
TRBJ1-4	14	NA	NA	TRBV15	CATSRATHGEKLFF	TGTGCCACCAGCAGAGCCACACACGGAGAAAAACTGTTTTTT
TRBJ2-2	16	NA	NA	TRBV6-1	CASRFQQGRVTGELFF	TGTGCCAGCAGATTTCAACAGGGTCGGGTCACCGGGGAGCTGTTTTTT
TRBJ1-2	15	TRBD1	few	TRBV5-1	CASSGTGESNYGYTF	TGCGCCAGCAGCGGGACAGGGGAATCTAACTATGGCTACACCTTC
TRBJ2-3	16	TRBD2	few	TRBV14	CASSPHDRGGTDTQYF	TGTGCCAGCAGCCCACACGACCGGGGGGGCACAGATACGCAGTATTTT
TRBJ2-7	14	TRBD2	few	TRBV20-1	CSASGLVGSYEQYF	TGCAGTGCTAGCGGACTAGTCGGGTCCTACGAGCAGTACTTC
TRBJ2-1	13	NA	few	TRBV10-3	CAISEGWRGEQFF	TGTGCCATCAGTGAGGGATGGCGTGGCGAGCAGTTCTTC
TRBJ1-3	14	NA	NA	TRBV27	CASSLQGIGNTIYF	TGTGCCAGCAGTTTACAGGGAATTGGAAACACCATATATTTT
TRBJ2-7	15	NA	NA	TRBV7-3	CASSLHGSSVYEQYF	TGTGCCAGCAGCTTACATGGCAGCTCCGTCTACGAGCAGTACTTC